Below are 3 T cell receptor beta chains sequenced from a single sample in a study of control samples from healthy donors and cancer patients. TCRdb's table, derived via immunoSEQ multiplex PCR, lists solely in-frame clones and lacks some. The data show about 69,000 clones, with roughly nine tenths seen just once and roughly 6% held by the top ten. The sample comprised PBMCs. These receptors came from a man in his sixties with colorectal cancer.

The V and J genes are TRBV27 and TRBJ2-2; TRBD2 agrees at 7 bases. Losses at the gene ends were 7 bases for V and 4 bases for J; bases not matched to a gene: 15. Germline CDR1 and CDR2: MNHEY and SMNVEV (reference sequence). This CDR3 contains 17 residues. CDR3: CASTLGHALALTGELFF. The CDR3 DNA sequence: TGTGCCAGCACCCTGGGGCACGCACTAGCGCTCACCGGGGAGCTGTTTTTT.

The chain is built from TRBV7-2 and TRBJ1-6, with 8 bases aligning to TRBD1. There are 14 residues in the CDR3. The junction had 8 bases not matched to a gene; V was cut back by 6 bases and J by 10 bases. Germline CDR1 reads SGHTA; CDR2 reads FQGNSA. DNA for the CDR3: TGTGCCAGCAGGGAGGACAGGGAGGTGTCACCCCTCCACTTT. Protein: CASREDREVSPLHF.

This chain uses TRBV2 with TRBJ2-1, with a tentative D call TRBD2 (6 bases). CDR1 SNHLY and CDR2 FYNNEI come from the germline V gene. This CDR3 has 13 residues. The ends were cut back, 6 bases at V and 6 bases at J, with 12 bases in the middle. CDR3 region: CASRRPAGNEQFF. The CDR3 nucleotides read TGTGCCAGCAGAAGGCCAGCGGGCAATGAGCAGTTCTTC. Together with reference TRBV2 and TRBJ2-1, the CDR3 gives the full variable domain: EPEVTQTPSHQVTQMGQEVILRCVPISNHLYFYWYRQILGQKVEFLVSFYNNEISEKSEIFDDQFSVERPDGSNFTLKIRSTKLEDSAMYFCASRRPAGNEQFFGPGTRLTVL.